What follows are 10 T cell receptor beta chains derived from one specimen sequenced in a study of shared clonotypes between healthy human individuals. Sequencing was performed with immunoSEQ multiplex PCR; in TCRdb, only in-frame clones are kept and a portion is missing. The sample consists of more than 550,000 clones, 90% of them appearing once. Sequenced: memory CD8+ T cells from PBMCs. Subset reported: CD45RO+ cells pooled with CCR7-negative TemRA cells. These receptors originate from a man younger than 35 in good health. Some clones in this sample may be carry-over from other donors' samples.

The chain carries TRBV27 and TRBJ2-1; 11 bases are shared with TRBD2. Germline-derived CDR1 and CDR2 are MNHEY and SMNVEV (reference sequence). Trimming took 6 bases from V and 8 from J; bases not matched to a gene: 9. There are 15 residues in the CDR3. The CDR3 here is CASSGLAGTLDEQFF. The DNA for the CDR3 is TGTGCCAGCAGCGGACTAGCGGGTACACTCGATGAGCAGTTCTTC.

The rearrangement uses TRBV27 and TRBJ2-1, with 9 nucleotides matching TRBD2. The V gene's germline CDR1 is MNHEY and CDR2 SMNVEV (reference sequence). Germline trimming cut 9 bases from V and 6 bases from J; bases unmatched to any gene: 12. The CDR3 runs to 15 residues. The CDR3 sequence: CASRVAGGPGNEQFF. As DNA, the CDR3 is TGTGCCAGTCGGGTCGCGGGAGGGCCTGGCAATGAGCAGTTCTTC.

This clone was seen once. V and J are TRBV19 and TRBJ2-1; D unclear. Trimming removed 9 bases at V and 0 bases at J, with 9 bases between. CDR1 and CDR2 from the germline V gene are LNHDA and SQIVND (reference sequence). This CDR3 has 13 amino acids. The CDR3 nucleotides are TGTGCCAGCGCCGGTAGCTCCTACAATGAGCAGTTCTTC. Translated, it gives CASAGSSYNEQFF.

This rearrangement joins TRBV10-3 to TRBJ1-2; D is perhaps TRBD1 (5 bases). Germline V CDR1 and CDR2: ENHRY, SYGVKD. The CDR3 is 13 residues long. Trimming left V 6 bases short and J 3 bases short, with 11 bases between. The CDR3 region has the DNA TGTGCCATCAGGGGGGACGGATACTATGGCTACACCTTC. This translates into CAIRGDGYYGYTF.

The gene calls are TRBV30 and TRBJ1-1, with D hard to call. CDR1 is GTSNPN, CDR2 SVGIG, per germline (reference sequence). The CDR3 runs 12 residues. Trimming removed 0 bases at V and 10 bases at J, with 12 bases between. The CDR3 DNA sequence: TGTGCCTGGAGTGTAGGCCGAGAGGGAGCTTTCTTT. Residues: CAWSVGREGAFF.

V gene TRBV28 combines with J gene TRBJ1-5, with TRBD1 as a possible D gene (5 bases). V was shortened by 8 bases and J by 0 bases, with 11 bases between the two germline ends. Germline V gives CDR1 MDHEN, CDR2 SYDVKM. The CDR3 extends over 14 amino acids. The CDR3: CASRRGNSNQPQHF. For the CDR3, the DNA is TGTGCCAGCCGACGGGGGAATAGCAATCAGCCCCAGCATTTT.

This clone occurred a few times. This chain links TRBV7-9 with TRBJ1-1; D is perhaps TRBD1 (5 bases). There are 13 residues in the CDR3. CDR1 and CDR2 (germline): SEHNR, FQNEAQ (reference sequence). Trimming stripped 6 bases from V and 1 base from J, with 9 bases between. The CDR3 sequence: CASRSGGNTEAFF. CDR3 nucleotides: TGTGCCAGCAGATCCGGGGGGAACACTGAAGCTTTCTTT.

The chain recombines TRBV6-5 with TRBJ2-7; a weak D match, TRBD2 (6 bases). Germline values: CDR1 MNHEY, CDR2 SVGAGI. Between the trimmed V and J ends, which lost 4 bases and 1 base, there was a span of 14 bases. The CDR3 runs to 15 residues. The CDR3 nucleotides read TGTGCCAGCAGTTCCGAGGCGGGGACGTCCTACGAGCAGTACTTC. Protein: CASSSEAGTSYEQYF.

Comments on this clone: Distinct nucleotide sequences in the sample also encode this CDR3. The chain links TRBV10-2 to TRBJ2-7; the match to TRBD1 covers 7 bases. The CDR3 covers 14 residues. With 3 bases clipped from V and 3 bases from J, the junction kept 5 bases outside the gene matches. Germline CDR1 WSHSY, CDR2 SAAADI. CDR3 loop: CASSERGLNYEQYF. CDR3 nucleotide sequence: TGCGCCAGCAGTGAAAGGGGGCTCAACTACGAGCAGTACTTC.

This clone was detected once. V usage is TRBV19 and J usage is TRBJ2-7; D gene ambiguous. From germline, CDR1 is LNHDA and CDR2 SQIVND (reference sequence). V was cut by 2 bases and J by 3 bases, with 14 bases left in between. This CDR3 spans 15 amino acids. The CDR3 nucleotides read TGTGCCAGTAGTATATTGGGTGGTTCGCTCTACGAGCAGTACTTC. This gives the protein CASSILGGSLYEQYF.